This T cell receptor beta chain was found in a study of T cell repertoires in cytomegalovirus infection. The germline gives CDR1 KGHDR, CDR2 SFDVKD. Between the trimmed V and J ends, which lost 8 bases and 6 bases, there was a span of 13 bases. The CDR3 is 13 residues long. In regard to this clonotype: Its specificity is not known.

Each CDR3 protein gets one entry after TCRdb re-called the reads with MiXCR. The data contain 900,000 to 950,000 distinct CDR3 sequences, less than 35% of them singletons. The chain combines TRBV24-1 with TRBJ2-1; D might be TRBD1 (6 bases). This sample comprised cultured CD8+ T cells from PBMCs, obtained from culture after CMV antigen stimulation. The receptor was derived from a human donor in good health (CMV status not recorded). Some clones in this sample may be carry-over from other donors' samples. The DNA of the CDR3 is TGTGCCACCATGGACAGCCTATCCAATGAGCAGTTCTTC. This gives the protein CATMDSLSNEQFF.